This TCR beta chain came from a study of T cell responses to AZD1222 COVID-19 vaccine (dated by TCRdb to 2020 to 2023). Context from the whole study: A total of just over 230 trial participants underwent TCR sequencing, of whom about 210 had received two doses of AZD1222 and about 25 had received two doses of the MenACWY control vaccine. Trial participants were enrolled by age into subgroups of 18-55, 56-69 and 70-plus years, and about 150, 27 and 61 TCR-sequenced participants, respectively, were included in these subgroups.

The time point label of this sample denotes: about 28 days (+/-7) after the second vaccine dose. AZD1222 recipients with second doses at about 4 weeks or about 12 weeks were pooled, because spike-specific TCR depth and breadth did not differ between schedules. Vaccinee samples came from UK trials COV001 and COV002, including a single-blind randomized controlled phase 2/3 trial of AZD1222 (ChAdOx1 nCoV-19) in healthy adults. Trial participant PBMC samples were collected at day 0 and day 28 after the second dose for TCRbeta chain sequencing. Summary of the overall study and its limitations: Participants were mostly white British and included more females than males, and it was suggested by the authors that clonal diversity may have been underestimated. Only five to seven AZD1222 recipients were SARS-CoV-2 seropositive at baseline, limiting conclusions about previously exposed vaccinees. Nearly half of unique spike-specific TCRs reportedly recognized epitopes outside regions mutated in the B.1.351 and B.1.1.7 variants. In the small 56-69-year group, the increase in depth fell short of significance, most likely because of low power. Because no day 14 peak-response samples were available, the repertoires could be characterized only after the peak T cell response. The whole spike protein was spanned by vaccine-associated CD4 TCRs, and dominant responses were seen in regions 160-218 and 743-854. After two AZD1222 doses, spike-specific TCR breadth and depth were significantly higher than at day 0 and than in MenACWY recipients.

In the case of this clone: Its antigen remains undetermined. Base quality data are lacking; no much larger clone is found one base away.

The germline V and J ends show losses of 5 bases and 3 bases respectively, and no gene match explains 11 bases of the junction. From its cysteine to its phenylalanine, the CDR3 spans 18 amino acids. Just the 54-base CDR3 DNA is kept, in frame starting at base 1. CDR1 and CDR2, looked up from the germline V gene, are SGHTA and FQGNSA. The CDR3 regions of human TCRbeta chains were subjected to immunosequencing. As for how the authors treated the data: Repertoire TCRs were matched against a reference library of SARS-CoV-2-specific TCRs generated with the MIRA antigen-specificity platform. Breadth was defined as the fraction of unique TCRs that were SARS-CoV-2-associated, and depth was defined as the fraction of total T cells that were SARS-CoV-2-associated. Using the MIRA data, each spike-specific TCR was assigned both to the spike region to which the TCR was reactive and to a CD4 or CD8 class. Log10-transformed breadth and depth values were compared by one-way ANOVA with Sidak's multiple comparisons tests. TCRdb re-hosts the immuneACCESS table, in-frame sequences only. Its copies lack some clones; in the studies checked, an unresolved V gene accounts for under half of them, and the cause for the rest is not known. V, J and clone size reflect that table, while D and trimming were determined from the DNA. The sample data list 100,000 or so clones, and more than 70% of these were observed just once. The ten largest make up roughly a tenth of the sample.

The receptor chain draws on TRBV7-2 and TRBJ2-3; 13 nucleotides in the junction match TRBD2. Sequencing used peripheral blood, obtained 28 days after the second AZD1222 dose. The receptor was derived from an adult who received the AZD1222 COVID-19 vaccine. Read as DNA, the sequence is TGTGCCAGCAGCCCCGCCTGGACTAGCGGGGGTAAGACAGATACGCAGTATTTT. This codes for CASSPAWTSGGKTDTQYF.